This paragraph reports one T cell receptor (beta chain). Antigen specificity is unknown. This specimen belongs to a study of CD8+CD57+ T cells in acquired aplastic anemia. Study at large: Sorted CD4+ and CD8+ cells yielded about 3 ug of DNA on average. Where healthy donors were concerned, CD4+ cells averaged roughly 11 million reads. Overall study results and limits: Simpson's diversity of CD8+ cells was not significantly different in patients compared with controls.

CDR1 and CDR2 from the germline V gene are SNHLY and FYNNEI. The CDR3 extends over 13 amino acids. V was pared by 4 bases and J by 3 bases, with 7 bases between. Profiles of TCR beta VDJ and CDR3 were generated from a genomic DNA template. Each CDR3 protein gets one entry after TCRdb re-called the reads with MiXCR. Found here are approximately 130,000 distinct CDR3 sequences, roughly 40% of them singletons; the top ten hold more than 7%. This chain uses TRBV2 with TRBJ1-5, with a weak D call TRBD1 (5 bases). This TCR came from a human donor in good health, serving as a control. The sample comprised sorted CD4+, CD8+, or CD8+CD57+ T cells (not recorded which) from PBMCs. This chain's CDR3 is CASSGGYNQPQHF. In DNA form, the CDR3 reads TGTGCCAGCAGTGGGGGCTACAATCAGCCCCAGCATTTT.